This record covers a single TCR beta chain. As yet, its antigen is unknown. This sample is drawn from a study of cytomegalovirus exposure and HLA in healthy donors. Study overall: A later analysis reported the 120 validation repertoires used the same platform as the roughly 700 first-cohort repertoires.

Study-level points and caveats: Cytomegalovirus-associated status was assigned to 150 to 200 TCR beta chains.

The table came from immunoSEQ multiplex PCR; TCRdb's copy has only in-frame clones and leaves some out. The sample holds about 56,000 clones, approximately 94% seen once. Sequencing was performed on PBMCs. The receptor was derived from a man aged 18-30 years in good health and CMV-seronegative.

CDR3 residues: CASSLVLAGMGQETQYF. The CDR3 nucleotides read TGTGCCAGCAGCTTGGTTCTAGCGGGAATGGGCCAAGAGACCCAGTACTTC. The chain combines TRBV5-4 with TRBJ2-5; 9 nucleotides agree with TRBD2. The germline V gene has CDR1 SGHNT and CDR2 YYREEE (reference sequence). The CDR3 length is 17 residues. V was clipped by 0 bases and J by 1 base; unmatched bases: 7.